Following are 18 T cell receptor beta chains from one sample sequenced in a study of siplizumab effects on memory and regulatory T cells. Clones were sequenced by immunoSEQ multiplex PCR, and TCRdb holds only the in-frame ones, with some missing. The sample records 90,000 to 130,000 clones, roughly 92% being singletons. Sequences were obtained from CD4+ T cells sorted from blood. These receptors all come from a human donor in good health.

The chain carries TRBV27 and TRBJ1-5; 8 positions agree with TRBD1. V was clipped by 4 bases and J by 0 bases; unmatched bases: 8. From germline, CDR1 is MNHEY and CDR2 SMNVEV (reference sequence). The CDR3 is 17 amino acids. The CDR3 nucleotides read TGTGCCAGCAGTTCATCAGGGGGCCGGGGTAGCAATCAGCCCCAGCATTTT. It yields the protein CASSSSGGRGSNQPQHF.

This clone has more than one count but fewer than ten. V and J are TRBV2 and TRBJ1-5, with unresolved D. Per germline, CDR1 SNHLY and CDR2 FYNNEI. This CDR3 has 13 amino acids. The germline V and J ends were trimmed by 5 bases and 5 bases, with 10 bases remaining between them. The CDR3 loop reads CASSYTEDQPQHF. DNA for the CDR3: TGTGCCAGCAGTTATACAGAGGATCAGCCCCAGCATTTT.

The chain joins TRBV5-8 to TRBJ1-5; D call uncertain. Deletions cut 3 bases from V and 7 bases from J, with 8 bases between. CDR3 length: 12 residues. Germline assignment: CDR1 SGHTS and CDR2 YDEGEE. The CDR3 DNA reads TGTGCCAGCAGCTCACAGAGGCAGCCCCAGCATTTT. Protein sequence: CASSSQRQPQHF.

The CDR3 protein is CASSRETSGSTYEQYF. CDR3 nucleotide sequence: TGTGCCAGCAGCAGGGAAACTAGCGGGAGTACGTACGAGCAGTACTTC. The V gene is TRBV21-1, the J gene TRBJ2-7; whether TRBD2, the table's D call, matches the DNA was not checked. TRBV21-1 is flagged as a pseudogene. This CDR3 region has 16 residues.

V is TRBV9 and J is TRBJ1-3, with 7 bases aligning to TRBD1. This CDR3 region has 17 residues. Germline CDR1 is SGDLS and CDR2 is YYNGEE. V trimming: 3 bases; J trimming: 0 bases; junction bases outside the gene matches: 9. CDR3: CASSAQGQPFSGNTIYF. The CDR3 DNA follows: TGTGCCAGCAGCGCACAGGGACAGCCGTTCTCTGGAAACACCATATATTTT. Supplemented by reference TRBV9 and TRBJ1-3, the full variable domain reads DSGVTQTPKHLITATGQRVTLRCSPRSGDLSVYWYQQSLDQGLQFLIQYYNGEERAKGNILERFSAQQFPDLHSELNLSSLELGDSALYFCASSAQGQPFSGNTIYFGEGSWLTVV.

This clone came up once. This chain links TRBV7-2 with TRBJ2-2; 7 bases fit TRBD2. V shed 5 bases and J 5 bases; nucleotides not matched to a gene: 8. CDR3 size: 15 residues. Germline-derived CDR1 and CDR2 are SGHTA and FQGNSA. The CDR3 sequence is CASSGRGGATGELFF. The DNA of the CDR3 is TGTGCCAGCAGCGGACGGGGAGGGGCAACCGGGGAGCTGTTTTTT.

This chain uses TRBV11-2 with TRBJ2-1, with TRBD2 matching 14 bases. V shed 5 bases and J 9 bases; nucleotides not matched to a gene: 9. This CDR3 comprises 16 residues. CDR1 and CDR2 (germline): SGHAT, FQNNGV. In nucleotides, the CDR3 is TGTGCCAGCAGCCGAACCGGGACTAGCGGGAGTGTTGAGCAGTTCTTC. It is translated as CASSRTGTSGSVEQFF.

The chain couples TRBV7-9 to TRBJ2-3; perhaps TRBD2 as D (6 bases). Germline V lookup: CDR1 SEHNR, CDR2 FQNEAQ (reference sequence). CDR3 length: 14 amino acids. With 4 bases removed from V and 2 bases from J, the gap between germline ends came to 10 bases. The CDR3: CASSSGLNTDTQYF. The CDR3 coding sequence is TGTGCCAGCAGCTCGGGACTCAACACAGATACGCAGTATTTT.

Only one count was recorded for this clone. A read error may produce the germline difference seen at one junction end. The chain carries TRBV6-5 and TRBJ2-3; 12 bases line up with TRBD1. The CDR3 sequence is 15 residues long. Germline CDR1 and CDR2: MNHEY and SVGAGI. The CDR3 region has the DNA TGTGCCATCAGTTTGGGACAGGGGGCTCCAGATACGCAGTATTTT. It specifies CAISLGQGAPDTQYF.

V is TRBV25-1 and J is TRBJ2-7, with D maybe TRBD1 (6 bases). CDR1 and CDR2 from the germline V gene are MGHDK and SYGVNS. The V end was cut by 3 bases, the J end by 2 bases, with 14 bases between. This CDR3 has 15 residues. The CDR3 nucleotides read TGTGCCAGCAGTGAGAGACAGGAATATACCTACGAGCAGTACTTC. Translation: CASSERQEYTYEQYF.

This chain joins TRBV19 and TRBJ2-2, with unresolved D. V was clipped by 3 bases and J by 2 bases, with 10 bases between them. From germline, CDR1 is LNHDA and CDR2 SQIVND (reference sequence). The CDR3 loop spans 15 amino acids. In DNA, the CDR3 is TGTGCCAGTAGTATCGTCCTATTCAACACCGGGGAGCTGTTTTTT. It encodes CASSIVLFNTGELFF. The variable domain in full, completed from reference TRBV19 and TRBJ2-2, reads DGGITQSPKYLFRKEGQNVTLSCEQNLNHDAMYWYRQDPGQGLRLIYYSQIVNDFQKGDIAEGYSVSREKKESFPLTVTSAQKNPTAFYLCASSIVLFNTGELFFGEGSRLTVL.

The V and J genes are TRBV18 and TRBJ2-2; D is uncertain. This CDR3 is 14 amino acids long. Germline assignment: CDR1 KGHSH and CDR2 LQKENI. The V and J ends lost 6 bases and 5 bases respectively, with 13 bases between them. The CDR3 nucleotides read TGTGCCAGCTCCAGGACCGAGTTAACCGGGGAGCTGTTTTTT. Translation gives CASSRTELTGELFF.

The chain is built from TRBV11-2 and TRBJ2-7; D is undetermined. With 5 bases removed from V and 2 bases from J, the gap between germline ends came to 7 bases. The CDR3 sequence is 12 residues long. Germline V lookup: CDR1 SGHAT, CDR2 FQNNGV. The CDR3 is CASSPSAYEQYF. CDR3 bases: TGTGCCAGCAGCCCGTCGGCCTACGAGCAGTACTTC. Complete variable domain (other parts from reference TRBV11-2 and TRBJ2-7): EAGVAQSPRYKIIEKRQSVAFWCNPISGHATLYWYQQILGQGPKLLIQFQNNGVVDDSQLPKDRFSAERLKGVDSTLKIQPAKLEDSAVYLCASSPSAYEQYFGPGTRLTVT.

The rearrangement joins TRBV11-3 to TRBJ2-1; D ambiguous. Germline V gene data show CDR1 as SGHNT and CDR2 as YENEEA. Trimming cost V 2 bases and J 8 bases, with 7 bases left between them. This CDR3 region has 12 residues. The CDR3 sequence: CASSLSGYEQFF. Written as DNA, the CDR3 is TGTGCCAGCAGCTTATCTGGGTATGAGCAGTTCTTC.

The genes are TRBV9 and TRBJ2-3; D remains unclear. Per germline, CDR1 SGDLS and CDR2 YYNGEE. V gave up 4 bases and J gave up 6 bases, with 12 bases separating them. The CDR3 sequence is 13 residues long. The CDR3 DNA is TGTGCCAGCAGCCCGAGGTGGTTCGATACGCAGTATTTT. This encodes CASSPRWFDTQYF.

J is TRBJ1-3 and V is TRBV25-1; TRBD1 matches 8 bases. V lost 1 base and J lost 3; bases outside the gene matches: 8. Germline V gene sequence: CDR1 MGHDK, CDR2 SYGVNS. The length of the CDR3 is 17 residues. CDR3 nucleotide sequence: TGTGCCAGCAGTGAATTTGGACAGGGTATCCGTGGAAACACCATATATTTT. Its translation is CASSEFGQGIRGNTIYF.

The chain joins TRBV2 to TRBJ1-2; the match to TRBD1 covers 12 bases. This CDR3 is 14 amino acids long. The J segment lost 6 bases and the V segment lost 6 bases, leaving 5 bases of the junction unmatched. Per germline, CDR1 SNHLY and CDR2 FYNNEI. Written as DNA, the CDR3 is TGTGCCAGCAGCACGGGACAGGGGGCCGATGGCTACACCTTC. Its protein is CASSTGQGADGYTF.

The rearrangement uses TRBV18 and TRBJ1-1, with TRBD1 matching over 8 bases. This CDR3 is 15 amino acids long. The trim removed 3 bases at V and 0 bases at J, leaving 3 bases unmatched. Germline V lookup: CDR1 KGHSH, CDR2 LQKENI. Here the CDR3 reads CASSPGQGLNTEAFF. CDR3 nucleotide sequence: TGTGCCAGCTCACCCGGACAGGGTCTGAACACTGAAGCTTTCTTT.